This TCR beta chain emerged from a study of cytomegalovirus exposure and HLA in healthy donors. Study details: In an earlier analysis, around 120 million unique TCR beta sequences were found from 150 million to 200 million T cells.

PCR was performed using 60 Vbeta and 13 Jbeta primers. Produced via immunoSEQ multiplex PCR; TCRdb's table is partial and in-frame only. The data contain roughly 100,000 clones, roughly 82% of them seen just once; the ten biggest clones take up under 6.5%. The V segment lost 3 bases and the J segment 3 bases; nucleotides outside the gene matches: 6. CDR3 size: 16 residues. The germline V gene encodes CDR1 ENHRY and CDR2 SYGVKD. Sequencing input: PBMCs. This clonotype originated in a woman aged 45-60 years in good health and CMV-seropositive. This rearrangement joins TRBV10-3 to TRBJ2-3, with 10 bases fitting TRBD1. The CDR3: CAISERTGGVTDTQYF. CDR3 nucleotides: TGTGCCATCAGTGAACGGACAGGGGGTGTTACAGATACGCAGTATTTT.